This T cell receptor (beta chain) is drawn from a study of T cells expressing NK-cell markers. The germline gives CDR1 DFQATT, CDR2 SNEGSKA (reference sequence). The CDR3 totals 14 residues. TCRdb re-called the 5' RACE reads; one entry per CDR3 protein, DNA not given. The sample data list around 470,000 distinct CDR3 sequences. This TCR came from a woman aged 45-59 years in good health. The chain couples TRBV20-1 to TRBJ2-3; the TCRdb D gene call, TRBD2, has no DNA to confirm it. Sequenced input: blood T cells: a sorted CD56 or NKG2C T cell subset, CD4+ or CD8+ T cells, or bulk PBMC T cells (not recorded which). The CDR3 is CSASGGEVSDTQYF.